This T cell receptor (beta chain) emerged from a study of cytomegalovirus exposure and HLA in healthy donors (dated by TCRdb to about 2017). General notes on the study: An earlier analysis of some 500 of the donors reported about 250 Gb of sequence data and 117 million unique TCR beta sequences from roughly 200 million T cells. Class I and class II HLA loci were covered by the typing at four-digit resolution. The study was designed to test whether signatures of past pathogen exposure could be identified by cataloging public T cell receptors. Using immunosequencing, the study profiled T cell repertoires from some 670 subjects and related those repertoires to cytomegalovirus serostatus. In an earlier analysis of several hundred of the donors, high-throughput TCR beta sequencing was used to judge whether each TCR beta V gene segment behaved as functional or pseudogenic. Rather than drawing on any new phenotypic data, the later analysis identified candidate immune exposures from TCR beta sequences and the way those sequences occurred across donors. Among under 450 genotyped donors of the cohort, an average of approximately 240,000 unique TCR beta nucleotide sequences were sequenced per donor, 15% to 20% of them non-productive. A later analysis re-analyzed previously published TCR beta repertoires from roughly 690 donors and added high-resolution HLA genotyping to study TCR occurrence patterns. Because of strong linkage in the cohort, roughly five DR-DQ haplotypes were treated as single units for association and clustering. Among the roughly 400 genotyped donors, approximately 77% belonged to the genetic ancestry cluster associated with self-reported Caucasian donors. The study combined high-throughput TCR immunosequencing, statistical association of individual TCRs with disease status, and machine learning to predict cytomegalovirus infection status. All discovery cohort repertoires had been generated using a single sequencing platform. Donor age, sex, ethnicity and CMV serostatus were compiled together with the repertoire data. Typing coverage differed by locus: A, B, C, DRB1 and DQB1 were typed in roughly 620-630 donors, DQA1 in about 500, DPA1 in 600 to 610, and DPB1 in around 440. Along with the approximately 670-subject first cohort, a separate validation cohort of some 130 different subjects was used. A later genetic analysis took genome-wide SNP genotypes for about 55% of the 666 donors and used that subset as a discovery cohort. An early release covering roughly 600 HLA-typed donors comprised around 300 gigabases of sequencing data and 65 million to 100 million unique TCR sequences. On the study overall, not on this receptor specifically: Because the 87-base-pair reads could not distinguish some IMGT-functional V segments, including TRBV6-2 and TRBV6-3, those segments were excluded. According to a later analysis, most CMV-associated TCR beta chains appeared to be HLA-restricted, and the HLA associations seemed to be driven largely by CMV exposure. Most TCR sequences were seen in very few donors, while some public TCRs were found in many individuals. According to a later analysis, parvovirus B19, influenza, CMV and Epstein-Barr virus appeared linked to several top co-occurrence clusters. Immune exposure information for the cohort was limited to CMV serostatus. Because HLA typing was missing for some donors at each locus, association tests included only the typed subset. The earlier analysis of almost 600 of the donors excluded 15 to 20 rarely observed V segments, including chromosome 9 orphons, because counts were too low. In a later genetic analysis, a missense DCLRE1C variant was associated with V-gene and J-gene trimming of TCR beta chains, and the association was replicated in an independent cohort. Linkage disequilibrium might explain the correlated functional status among segregating V segments, but an unknown experimental factor could not be ruled out. Sequencing depth was assumed to be roughly uniform across donors in the presence/absence analyses, though that assumption may not hold. Compared with equally common non-associated chains, HLA-associated TCR beta chains in a later analysis were more clonally expanded and had lower generation probabilities. In a later genetic analysis, fewer N-insertions in productive TCRs were reported among donors in an Asian-associated ancestry cluster than the 666-donor mean. In a later analysis, about 16,000 TCR beta sequences were associated with specific HLA alleles at a false discovery rate of 0.05. Broadly in line with IMGT annotations, most TCR beta V segments showed up in productive rearrangements about 87% or about 30% of the time in an earlier analysis of 587 of the donors. A later analysis found that TCR association rates varied across HLA loci, with DRB1 alleles showing the most associated TCRs and HLA-C alleles the fewest. The authors suggested that the approach could potentially be extended to other disease states and immunological phenotypes. Cytomegalovirus status was reported to be diagnosed by the classifier with high specificity and sensitivity in both the original and validation cohorts. The cohort was sequenced for TCR beta chains only, and without alpha or paired-chain data the features that could be detected were limited. A group of highly shared sequence variants was considered likely to be a technical artifact of the sequencing pipeline. When HLA alleles, especially DR and DQ, strongly co-occurred, attributing TCR associations to individual alleles was difficult. In vitro tests confirmed that a few of the cytomegalovirus-associated TCR beta chains recognize cytomegalovirus antigens. A further reported finding was that TCR beta sequences accurately predicted the HLA-A and HLA-B alleles for most subjects in the first cohort. The study gave a list of 150 to 200 TCR beta chains associated with cytomegalovirus.

About this clone: The antigen this receptor binds is unknown. Within one base of it there is no much larger clone, and no base qualities were kept.

The cohort consisted of approximately 670 healthy bone marrow donors. All cohort members were sampled while nominally healthy, although unrecorded immune exposures were likely present. The donor tested CMV seronegative, placing the donor among the roughly 350 seronegative members of the cohort. A peripheral blood sample was provided by each donor, and peripheral blood mononuclear cells were used for TCR beta sequencing. Genomic DNA extraction from the blood cell samples was performed with the Qiagen DNeasy Blood Extraction Kit. From a lookup of the germline V gene, CDR1 and CDR2 are SQVTM and ANQGSEA. The CDR3 covers 17 residues, taking in both the cysteine and the phenylalanine. The read is trimmed to its CDR3 DNA, 51 bases read in frame from base 1. Deletion took 0 bases off V and 6 bases off J, with a span of 22 bases between the germline ends. Libraries were built with the immunoSEQ multiplex PCR assay. For the multiplex PCR, a mixture combining 60 forward primers for TCR Vbeta segments and 13 reverse primers for TCR Jbeta segments was used. The CDR3 region of rearranged TCR beta genes was amplified from genomic DNA with a multiplex PCR assay. The amplified TCR beta libraries were sequenced on the Illumina HiSeq System as 87-base-pair reads. The original pipeline was this. A later analysis tallied about 77 million unique TCR beta chains across the 666 repertoires, and around 10 million of those chains were shared by two or more donors. Raw reads were error-corrected and collapsed into unique sequences by a nearest-neighbor algorithm in which closely related sequences were merged to remove PCR and sequencing errors. CDR3 sequences were aligned to IMGT reference sequences to assign V, D and J gene segments. For a sequence to be retained, a match of at least six nucleotides was required to both a V gene segment and a J gene segment. A rearrangement was called productive if the CDR3 had no stop codons and remained in frame with V and J, and every other rearrangement was called non-productive. CDR3 was defined by IMGT convention, running from the second conserved V-encoded cysteine to the conserved J-encoded phenylalanine. Sequences without an unambiguous match to a single V gene segment were excluded from the earlier analysis of a few hundred of the donors. An earlier analysis of under 750 of the donors called V segments functional above 56.7% productive rearrangements and segregating when the between-donor standard deviation exceeded 5%. To diagnose cytomegalovirus status from the catalog of TCR beta chain sequences, a statistical classification framework was built. V and J gene assignment, in a later analysis, came from comparing TCR nucleotide sequences with IMGT/GENE-DB human TR gene sequences. A later analysis assigned CDR3 sequences and most-parsimonious VDJ recombination scenarios with the TCRdist pipeline. In a later analysis, each TCR beta chain was defined by its CDR3 amino acid sequence together with its V-gene family, and reads lacking a unique V-gene family were excluded. To address suspected cross-contamination and a sequencing artifact, a later analysis removed 592 highly shared, low-generation-probability nucleotide sequences. In a later analysis, a clonal expansion index was calculated for each public chain from normalized within-repertoire ranks of inferred template counts. A later analysis computed generation probabilities with a VDJ recombination model fitted to out-of-frame rearrangements, and checked the results against IGoR. In a later analysis, TCR-TCR, TCR-HLA and TCR-CMV co-occurrence was scored with hypergeometric tests, and a repertoire-size bias correction was applied to TCR pairs. A later analysis estimated false discovery rates by permuting HLA or CMV assignments 20 times. A later analysis grouped co-occurring TCRs with DBSCAN, adding TCRdist sequence similarity when clustering within HLA-allele-positive subsets. Repertoires with fewer than 30,000 or more than 120,000 public chains were left out of co-occurrence clustering, as were five repertoires with anomalous nucleotide sharing. Imported from immuneACCESS, the table was reduced by TCRdb to in-frame sequences with V and J called. These copies leave out some clones; in studies compared against another copy, an unresolved V gene accounts for under half, and the cause of the remainder is not known. V and J calls plus clone size are reproduced from that table; the DNA served to infer D and trimming. This sample lists about 160,000 clones; approximately 81% were detected once. Around 2.4% of the sample is held by the ten biggest clonotypes.

The chain couples TRBV29-1 to TRBJ2-3, with no confident D gene call. The sample comprised PBMCs. This sequence originates from a female donor in good health and CMV-seronegative. CDR3 loop: CSVEDPPGFASPDTQYF. The nucleotide sequence reads TGCAGCGTTGAAGACCCCCCTGGTTTTGCGTCCCCCGATACGCAGTATTTT.